The 14 T cell receptor beta chains reported below all come from one sample, sequenced in a study of cytomegalovirus exposure and HLA in healthy donors. Primers for the PCR totalled 60 Vbeta and 13 Jbeta. The data were produced by immunoSEQ multiplex PCR, yet TCRdb's version contains in-frame clones alone and is incomplete. Of under 200,000 clones listed, 62% are singletons. Sequences were obtained from PBMCs. Source of these receptors: a middle-aged man in good health and CMV-seronegative.

J is TRBJ1-6 and V is TRBV6-5; 9 bases line up with TRBD1. The CDR3 sequence is 15 residues long. The germline gives CDR1 MNHEY, CDR2 SVGAGI. V lost 7 bases, J lost 9 bases, and 10 bases stayed unmatched. The CDR3 DNA reads TGTGCCAGCACCGGGACAGGGAAGGCAGGTTCACCCCTCCACTTT. Amino acid sequence: CASTGTGKAGSPLHF.

This clone was observed a single time. The CDR3 protein is CASSFGGALAGQETQYF. CDR3 DNA: TGTGCCAGCAGCTTTGGGGGGGCACTAGCGGGGCAAGAGACCCAGTACTTC. V gene TRBV7-2 combines with J gene TRBJ2-5; 10 nucleotides match TRBD2. Looked up from germline, CDR1 is SGHTA and CDR2 is FQGNSA. Trimming removed 3 bases from V and 2 bases from J; junction bases left unmatched: 9. The length of the CDR3 is 17 residues. Full variable domain (missing parts from reference TRBV7-2 and TRBJ2-5): GAGVSQSPSNKVTEKGKDVELRCDPISGHTALYWYRQSLGQGLEFLIYFQGNSAPDKSGLPSDRFSAERTGGSVSTLTIQRTQQEDSAVYLCASSFGGALAGQETQYFGPGTRLLVL.

The chain recombines TRBV30 with TRBJ2-7; a possible D gene is TRBD1 (5 bases). Germline CDR1 reads GTSNPN; CDR2 reads SVGIG (reference sequence). With 1 base removed from V and 7 bases from J, the gap between germline ends came to 14 bases. The CDR3 has 13 amino acids. The CDR3 coding sequence is TGTGCCTGGAGTGAAGACAGAGACGAGGAGCAGTACTTC. This gives the protein CAWSEDRDEEQYF.

This rearrangement joins TRBV5-4 to TRBJ1-1; D may be TRBD1 (6 bases). The CDR3 runs to 16 residues. Germline-derived CDR1 and CDR2 are SGHNT and YYREEE (reference sequence). With 4 bases removed from V and 6 bases from J, the gap between germline ends came to 22 bases. CDR3 loop: CASSPKGIGGAPEAFF. CDR3 sequence (DNA): TGTGCCAGCAGCCCTAAGGGCATCGGGGGGGCACCTGAAGCTTTCTTT.

This clone was recorded a few times. The chain joins TRBV7-9 to TRBJ2-1; D is possibly TRBD2 (6 bases). This CDR3 region has 17 residues. Trimming left V 6 bases short and J 5 bases short, with 23 bases between. The germline CDR1 and CDR2 sequences are SEHNR and FQNEAQ (reference sequence). The CDR3 coding sequence is TGTGCCAGCAGTCGACGCGGGACGAAAGATTTAAACAATGAGCAGTTCTTC. Translated, it gives CASSRRGTKDLNNEQFF.

The V call is TRBV5-1, the J call TRBJ2-3, with 9 nucleotides matching TRBD2. Per the germline V gene, CDR1 is SGHRS and CDR2 is YFSETQ. The trim removed 4 bases at V and 3 bases at J, leaving 6 bases unmatched. This CDR3 region has 15 residues. The chain's CDR3 is CASSRGGVETDTQYF. The CDR3 coding sequence is TGCGCCAGCAGCCGCGGGGGGGTAGAGACAGATACGCAGTATTTT.

This clone has just a few counts. The chain carries TRBV4-3 and TRBJ1-2; 7 nucleotides match TRBD1. Looked up from germline, CDR1 is LGHNA and CDR2 is YSLEER. The CDR3 is 17 amino acids. V dropped 0 bases and J dropped 4; count of bases not matched to a gene: 11. In nucleotides, the CDR3 is TGCGCCAGCAGCCAAGAGCACCTGACAGGGCCCTTCTATGGCTACACCTTC. Translating it yields CASSQEHLTGPFYGYTF.

The sample holds one count of this clone. V usage is TRBV7-6 and J usage is TRBJ1-5, with 7 bases matching TRBD1. Looked up from germline, CDR1 is SGHVS and CDR2 is FNYEAQ. J was trimmed by 0 bases and V by 1 base; bases with no gene match: 9. CDR3 length: 18 amino acids. CDR3 in DNA: TGTGCCAGCAGCTTAGAGCCCTCAGGGGGGACTAGCAATCAGCCCCAGCATTTT. Amino acids: CASSLEPSGGTSNQPQHF. The whole variable domain, filled in from reference TRBV7-6 and TRBJ1-5, reads GAGVSQSPRYKVTKRGQDVALRCDPISGHVSLYWYRQALGQGPEFLTYFNYEAQQDKSGLPNDRFSAERPEGSISTLTIQRTEQRDSAMYRCASSLEPSGGTSNQPQHFGDGTRLSIL.

This chain joins TRBV6-4 and TRBJ1-1, with D perhaps matching TRBD1 (5 bases). CDR1 is MRHNA, CDR2 SNTAGT, per germline. This CDR3 spans 14 amino acids. Trimming left V 4 bases short and J 5 bases short, with 14 bases between. CDR3 residues: CASSASLGGTEAFF. In nucleotides, the CDR3 is TGTGCCAGCAGTGCCTCCCTGGGGGGGACTGAAGCTTTCTTT.

This rearrangement joins TRBV10-3 to TRBJ1-2; D remains ambiguous. The CDR3 is 17 amino acids. From germline, CDR1 is ENHRY and CDR2 SYGVKD. Trimming stripped 0 bases from V and 0 bases from J, with 14 bases between. CDR3 in amino acids: CAISESGLAETNYGYTF. CDR3 sequence (DNA): TGTGCCATCAGTGAGTCGGGTTTGGCGGAGACTAACTATGGCTACACCTTC.

The chain has TRBV7-6 and TRBJ2-1, with unresolved D. Trimming took off 3 bases at V and 6 bases at J, with 12 bases between the two ends. CDR3 size: 14 residues. CDR1 and CDR2 from the germline V gene are SGHVS and FNYEAQ. The CDR3 spells CASSFISSTNEQFF. The CDR3 DNA reads as TGTGCCAGCAGCTTCATAAGTTCTACCAATGAGCAGTTCTTC.

The gene calls are TRBV18 and TRBJ2-5, with 10 bases that match TRBD1. Looked up from germline, CDR1 is KGHSH and CDR2 is LQKENI. CDR3 length equals 16 residues. J was trimmed by 5 bases and V by 4 bases; bases with no gene match: 10. The CDR3 nucleotides read TGTGCCAGCTCACTCGGACAGGGGGAAAAAGTCGAGACCCAGTACTTC. It yields the protein CASSLGQGEKVETQYF.

The J gene is TRBJ2-7, the V gene TRBV29-1; TRBD2 aligns across 9 bases. Trimming took 7 bases from V and 2 from J; bases not matched to a gene: 3. The CDR3 consists of 12 residues. In germline, CDR1 is SQVTM, CDR2 ANQGSEA. The CDR3 nucleotides are TGCAGCGCAAAGCGGGGGGCCTACGAGCAGTACTTC. This sequence encodes CSAKRGAYEQYF.

The chain carries TRBV19 and TRBJ2-6; D possibly corresponds to TRBD1 (5 bases). The CDR3 sequence is 14 residues long. The germline V gene has CDR1 LNHDA and CDR2 SQIVND (reference sequence). V was shortened by 11 bases and J by 0 bases, with 11 bases between the two germline ends. CDR3 amino acids: CARDRISGANVLTF. The CDR3 nucleotides are TGTGCCCGTGACAGAATCTCTGGGGCCAACGTCCTGACTTTC.